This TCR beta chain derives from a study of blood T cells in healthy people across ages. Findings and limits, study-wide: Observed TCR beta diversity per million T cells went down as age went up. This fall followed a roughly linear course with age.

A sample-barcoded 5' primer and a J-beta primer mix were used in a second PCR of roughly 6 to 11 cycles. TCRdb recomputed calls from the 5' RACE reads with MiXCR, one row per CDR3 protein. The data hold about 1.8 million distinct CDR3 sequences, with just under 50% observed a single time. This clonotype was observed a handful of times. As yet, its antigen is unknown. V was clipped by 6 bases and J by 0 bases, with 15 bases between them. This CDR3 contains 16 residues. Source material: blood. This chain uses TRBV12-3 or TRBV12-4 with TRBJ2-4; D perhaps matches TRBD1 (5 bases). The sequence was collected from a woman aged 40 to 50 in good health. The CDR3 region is CASSLDREKAKNIQYF. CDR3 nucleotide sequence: TGTGCCAGCAGCCTAGACAGAGAGAAAGCCAAAAACATTCAGTACTTC.